This T cell receptor beta chain was profiled in a study of human thymus T cells (dated by TCRdb to the early 2020s). Broadly, across the study: The study characterized TCR alpha and beta repertoires from about 8 infant thymus samples and a few related peripheral blood samples. The infant donors were about 7 to 244 days old, and the cohort included several males and two females.

Relative to germline, V is 1 base shorter and J is 10 bases shorter, with 10 bases between their ends. For CDR1 and CDR2, the germline V gene lists KGHSH and LQKENI. The CDR3 has 12 amino acids, counting the end cysteine and phenylalanine. Just the 36-base CDR3 DNA is kept, in frame starting at base 1. On this clone itself: There is no known antigen for this receptor. The sample holds no much larger clone one base away, and base qualities are not on file.

Overall study outcomes, separate from this receptor: On average, thymus samples yielded 750,000 to 1,000,000 unique TCRB clonotypes, whereas blood samples yielded approximately 84,000. Highly overlapping thymic TCR repertoires among unrelated individuals were reported in the related research. Usage of V and J gene segments appeared to be biased in both the thymic and the peripheral blood repertoires.

The thymus tissue came from surgical resects taken out during corrective cardiac surgery. The donors were immunologically healthy infants in Finland who had open corrective cardiac surgery for congenital heart defects. Thymocytes were freed from the tissue by mechanical means and kept at -70 degrees C as pellets of about 9-33 million cells. A QIAsymphony instrument was used to extract genomic DNA from the frozen cell pellets. The immunoSEQ multiplex PCR assay was used to amplify the TCRB and TCRAD loci from a standardized quantity of quality-controlled genomic DNA. Amplicons spanned the V(D)J region at a length sufficient to cover the CDR3 and identify V and J genes. The amplicons were sequenced on an Illumina platform via the commercial immunoSEQ service. The paper's processing steps were these. Primer bias and sequencing errors were corrected as previously described, and TCRAD and TCRB were defined on the basis of the IMGT database. Repertoires were analysed with immunoSEQ Analyzer 3.0 and VDJTools, covering basic statistics, V/J segment usage, diversity estimates, rarefaction and pairwise overlap. Diversity was estimated with Chao1, ChaoE, Efron-Thisted, Shannon and inverse Simpson indices, and also on datasets down-sampled to the smallest sample. Repertoire overlap was assessed by strict matching of CDR3 nucleotide sequence, V gene and J gene, and clustering was done by Jaccard-based multidimensional scaling. This immuneACCESS table, as held by TCRdb, lists in-frame sequences with V and J called but not all clones. Of the missing ones, under half trace to an unresolved V gene in checked studies; the others have no known cause. V, J and clone size are those of that table, while D and trimming were read from the DNA. This sample lists about 120,000 clones; about 95% were detected once. Together, the top ten hold approximately 0.022% of the sample.

Recombination joined TRBV18 with TRBJ1-1; the D gene cannot be named for sure. The sequence derives from a boy under three years old with a congenital heart defect but otherwise immunologically healthy. Material: thymus tissue. The nucleotide sequence is TGTGCCAGCTCACCACTAGGAGTAGTAGCTTTCTTT. It codes for CASSPLGVVAFF.